This TCR beta chain comes out of a study of cytomegalovirus exposure and HLA in healthy donors. The PCR employed 60 Vbeta primers together with 13 Jbeta primers. Sequencing was performed with immunoSEQ multiplex PCR; in TCRdb, only in-frame clones are kept and a portion is missing. This sample has 110,000 or so clones, with roughly 70% found just once. This CDR3 region has 16 residues. Trimming at V came to 7 bases and at J to 2 bases, leaving 12 bases not matched to a gene. Germline loops: CDR1 SGHVS, CDR2 FQNEAQ. The V gene is TRBV7-8, the J gene TRBJ2-5; 8 bases are shared with TRBD2. The sample comprised PBMCs. The receptor was derived from a man younger than 35 in good health and CMV-seropositive. The CDR3 region is CASNPITSGPQETQYF. In DNA form, the CDR3 reads TGTGCCAGCAACCCCATTACTAGCGGCCCGCAAGAGACCCAGTACTTC.